Presented here are 17 T cell receptor beta chains from one specimen sequenced in a study of blood T cell repertoires in COVID-19. Profiled with immunoSEQ multiplex PCR; TCRdb holds only in-frame clones, not every one. The profile shows under 50,000 clones, about 90% of them singletons. Specimen: peripheral blood. These receptors originate from a human donor in a cohort sampled during active COVID-19.

The genes are TRBV20-1 and TRBJ1-2; D not resolved. The CDR3 length is 11 residues. Germline V gene lookup returns CDR1 DFQATT and CDR2 SNEGSKA (reference sequence). Deletions cut 6 bases from V and 6 bases from J, with 11 bases between. The CDR3 bases are TGCAGTGCCCCCGGGAGCGATGGCTACACCTTC. Translated, it gives CSAPGSDGYTF.

The chain links TRBV4-1 to TRBJ1-1; TRBD1 matches 7 bases. The CDR3 spans 14 residues. CDR1 MGHRA and CDR2 YSYEKL come from the germline V gene. V lost 5 bases, J lost 3 bases, and 6 bases stayed unmatched. The CDR3 sequence is CASSSQGWDTEAFF. The CDR3 nucleotides read TGCGCCAGCAGCTCACAGGGGTGGGACACTGAAGCTTTCTTT.

This clone showed up just once. V is TRBV5-1 and J is TRBJ2-1; a weak D match, TRBD2 (6 bases). This CDR3 spans 14 amino acids. Germline loops: CDR1 SGHRS, CDR2 YFSETQ. Trimming removed 4 bases from V and 7 bases from J, with 15 bases in between. The chain's CDR3 is CASSNTGSLNEQFF. The CDR3 nucleotides read TGCGCCAGCAGCAACACCGGGAGCCTAAATGAGCAGTTCTTC. The full variable domain, completed using reference TRBV5-1 and TRBJ2-1, is KAGVTQTPRYLIKTRGQQVTLSCSPISGHRSVSWYQQTPGQGLQFLFEYFSETQRNKGNFPGRFSGRQFSNSRSEMNVSTLELGDSALYLCASSNTGSLNEQFFGPGTRLTVL.

The genes are TRBV5-1 and TRBJ2-7; 7 bases fit TRBD2. After removal of 3 bases from V and 2 bases from J, the junction contained 17 bases not matched to a gene. CDR3 length: 18 amino acids. Looked up from germline, CDR1 is SGHRS and CDR2 is YFSETQ. CDR3 residues: CASSWRPVAGVGTYEQYF. CDR3 sequence (DNA): TGCGCCAGCAGCTGGAGGCCCGTGGCGGGAGTGGGAACCTACGAGCAGTACTTC.

The V gene is TRBV6-5, the J gene TRBJ2-1; a weak D match, TRBD2 (5 bases). This CDR3 is 13 amino acids long. Germline V gene sequence: CDR1 MNHEY, CDR2 SVGAGI. V was cut by 6 bases and J by 4 bases, with 10 bases left in between. CDR3 loop: CASRAGPYNEQFF. The CDR3 region has the DNA TGTGCCAGCAGGGCGGGCCCTTACAATGAGCAGTTCTTC.

The chain joins TRBV19 to TRBJ2-5; 8 bases match TRBD1. Germline lookup yields CDR1 LNHDA and CDR2 SQIVND (reference sequence). The CDR3 runs to 15 residues. The V gene end was trimmed by 8 bases and the J gene end by 5 bases; junction bases not matched to a gene: 13. The chain's CDR3 is CASGPGGAVGETQYF. CDR3 in DNA: TGTGCCAGTGGACCAGGGGGCGCGGTGGGGGAGACCCAGTACTTC.

The DNA of the CDR3 is TGTGCCAGCAGCGTTACAGGGTTGGCTTCACCCCTCCACTTT. Its translation: CASSVTGLASPLHF. V gene TRBV9 combines with J gene TRBJ1-6; a possible D gene is TRBD1 (6 bases). The CDR3 covers 14 residues. CDR1 and CDR2 from the germline V gene are SGDLS and YYNGEE. V lost 2 bases and J lost 9, with 12 bases in between. The entire variable domain, with the rest obtained from reference TRBV9 and TRBJ1-6, is as follows: DSGVTQTPKHLITATGQRVTLRCSPRSGDLSVYWYQQSLDQGLQFLIQYYNGEERAKGNILERFSAQQFPDLHSELNLSSLELGDSALYFCASSVTGLASPLHFGNGTRLTVT.

The chain combines TRBV5-1 with TRBJ2-3; TRBD1 is a possible D gene (6 bases). The germline V and J ends were trimmed by 2 bases and 0 bases, with 7 bases remaining between them. Germline V gene lookup returns CDR1 SGHRS and CDR2 YFSETQ. This CDR3 spans 14 amino acids. DNA of the CDR3: TGCGCCAGCAGCTTACAGGGAAGCACAGATACGCAGTATTTT. Its translation: CASSLQGSTDTQYF.

This chain joins TRBV9 and TRBJ2-2; D is perhaps TRBD2 (6 bases). The V end was cut by 4 bases, the J end by 3 bases, with 16 bases between. From germline, CDR1 is SGDLS and CDR2 YYNGEE. The CDR3 totals 16 residues. The CDR3 sequence is CASSPRGTGDTGELFF. The CDR3 DNA reads TGTGCCAGCAGCCCGAGAGGGACGGGAGACACCGGGGAGCTGTTTTTT.

To note about this clone: Other DNA sequences in the same sample also yield this CDR3. The chain carries TRBV10-3 and TRBJ1-6; 7 bases fit TRBD1. The V segment lost 2 bases and the J segment 7 bases; nucleotides outside the gene matches: 8. The germline gives CDR1 ENHRY, CDR2 SYGVKD. The CDR3 runs to 16 residues. CDR3 nucleotides: TGTGCCATCAGTGAGCCGACAGGGTCCTCAAATTCACCCCTCCACTTT. It yields the protein CAISEPTGSSNSPLHF.

The chain links TRBV5-1 to TRBJ2-2; D may be TRBD1 (6 bases). The length of the CDR3 is 15 residues. V was pared by 2 bases and J by 1 base, with 9 bases between. The germline V gene has CDR1 SGHRS and CDR2 YFSETQ. The CDR3 loop reads CASSFGQRNTGELFF. As DNA, the CDR3 is TGCGCCAGCAGCTTTGGACAGAGGAACACCGGGGAGCTGTTTTTT.

This chain uses TRBV7-2 with TRBJ2-1, with 7 bases matching TRBD2. The CDR3 sequence is 15 residues long. V lost 3 bases to trimming and J lost 7 bases; unmatched junction nucleotides: 9. CDR1 and CDR2 from the germline V gene are SGHTA and FQGNSA. In DNA form, the CDR3 reads TGTGCCAGCAGCTTGACGGGGGGTGGAGGGAATGAGCAGTTCTTC. This translates into CASSLTGGGGNEQFF.

This sequence joins TRBV20-1 and TRBJ2-1; D not resolved. Deletions cut 3 bases from V and 3 bases from J, with 12 bases between. Germline V gives CDR1 DFQATT, CDR2 SNEGSKA (reference sequence). This CDR3 is 14 amino acids long. The CDR3 DNA is TGCAGTGCTAGTCGTGGGCTGGGCTACAATGAGCAGTTCTTC. Residues: CSASRGLGYNEQFF.

The chain uses TRBV28 and TRBJ2-7, with no clear D. V lost 7 bases, J lost 5 bases, and 9 bases lay in between. The CDR3 contains 11 residues. Germline CDR1 MDHEN, CDR2 SYDVKM. For the CDR3, the DNA is TGTGCCAGCATTCAGGCTCACGAGCAGTACTTC. It specifies CASIQAHEQYF.

This chain connects TRBV7-2 to TRBJ1-3; possibly TRBD1 for D (6 bases). There are 17 residues in the CDR3. Per the germline V gene, CDR1 is SGHTA and CDR2 is FQGNSA. Trimming removed 5 bases at V and 0 bases at J, with 17 bases between. For the CDR3, the DNA is TGTGCCAGCAGCCCATACCGGGACACCGGCTCTGGAAACACCATATATTTT. Residues: CASSPYRDTGSGNTIYF.

The chain recombines TRBV12-3 or TRBV12-4 with TRBJ2-2, with 7 positions matching TRBD2. V lost 6 bases to trimming and J lost 7 bases; unmatched junction nucleotides: 5. This CDR3 contains 13 residues. This chain's CDR3 is CASRTSSVGELFF. In DNA, the CDR3 is TGTGCCAGCAGGACTAGCTCGGTCGGGGAGCTGTTTTTT.

This clone was detected a few times. The V and J genes are TRBV6-5 and TRBJ1-6; TRBD1 matches 7 bases. The CDR3 runs 14 residues. With V trimmed by 6 bases and J by 10 bases, 9 bases remained unmatched. Per the germline V gene, CDR1 is MNHEY and CDR2 is SVGAGI. In DNA, the CDR3 is TGTGCCAGCAGGACGACAGGGATAGCATCACCCCTCCACTTT. Protein sequence: CASRTTGIASPLHF.